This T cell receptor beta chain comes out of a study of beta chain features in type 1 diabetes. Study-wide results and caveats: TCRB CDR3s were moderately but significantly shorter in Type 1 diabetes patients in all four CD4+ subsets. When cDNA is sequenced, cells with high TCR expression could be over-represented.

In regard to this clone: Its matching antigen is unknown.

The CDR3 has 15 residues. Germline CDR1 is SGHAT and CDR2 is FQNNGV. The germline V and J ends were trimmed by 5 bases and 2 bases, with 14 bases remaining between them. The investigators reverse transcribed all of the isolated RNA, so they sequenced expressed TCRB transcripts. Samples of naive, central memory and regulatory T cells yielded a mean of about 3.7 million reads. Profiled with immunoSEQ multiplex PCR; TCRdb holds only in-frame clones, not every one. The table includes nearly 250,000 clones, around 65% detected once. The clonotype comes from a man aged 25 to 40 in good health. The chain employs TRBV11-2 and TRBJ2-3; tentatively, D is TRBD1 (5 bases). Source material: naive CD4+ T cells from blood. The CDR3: CASSLLGQITDTQYF. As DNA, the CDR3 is TGTGCCAGCAGCCTCCTGGGGCAGATCACAGATACGCAGTATTTT.